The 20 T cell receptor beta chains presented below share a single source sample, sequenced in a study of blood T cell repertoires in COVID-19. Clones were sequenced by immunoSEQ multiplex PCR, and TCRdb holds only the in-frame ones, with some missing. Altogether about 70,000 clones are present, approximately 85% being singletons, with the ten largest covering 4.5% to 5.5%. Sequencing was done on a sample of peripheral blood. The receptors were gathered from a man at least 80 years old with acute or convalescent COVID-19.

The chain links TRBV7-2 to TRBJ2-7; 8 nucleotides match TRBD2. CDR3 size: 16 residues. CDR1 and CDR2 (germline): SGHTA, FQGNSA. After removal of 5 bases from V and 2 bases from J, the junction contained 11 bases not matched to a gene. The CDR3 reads CASSIQGPGLAYEQYF. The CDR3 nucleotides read TGTGCCAGCAGCATCCAAGGACCGGGACTAGCCTACGAGCAGTACTTC. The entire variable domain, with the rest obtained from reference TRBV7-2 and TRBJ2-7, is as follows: GAGVSQSPSNKVTEKGKDVELRCDPISGHTALYWYRQSLGQGLEFLIYFQGNSAPDKSGLPSDRFSAERTGGSVSTLTIQRTQQEDSAVYLCASSIQGPGLAYEQYFGPGTRLTVT.

The CDR3 here is CASSPGTSEADTQYF. CDR3 sequence (DNA): TGTGCCAGCAGCCCCGGGACTAGCGAGGCAGATACGCAGTATTTT. V usage is TRBV7-7 and J usage is TRBJ2-3; 10 bases line up with TRBD2. This CDR3 has 15 amino acids. Germline loops: CDR1 SSHAT, CDR2 FNYEAQ (reference sequence). With 5 bases clipped from V and 4 bases from J, the junction kept 6 bases outside the gene matches.

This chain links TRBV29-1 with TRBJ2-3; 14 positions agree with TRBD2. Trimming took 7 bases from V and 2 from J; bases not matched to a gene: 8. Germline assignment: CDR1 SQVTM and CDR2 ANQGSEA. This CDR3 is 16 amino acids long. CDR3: CSALGLAGEDTDTQYF. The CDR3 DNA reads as TGCAGCGCCCTGGGACTAGCGGGAGAGGACACAGATACGCAGTATTTT.

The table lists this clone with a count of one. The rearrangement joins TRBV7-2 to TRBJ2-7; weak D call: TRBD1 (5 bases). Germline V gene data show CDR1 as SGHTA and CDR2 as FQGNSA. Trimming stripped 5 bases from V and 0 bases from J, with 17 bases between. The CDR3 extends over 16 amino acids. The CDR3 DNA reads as TGTGCCAGCAGCCCAACAGGTGGTTCCCTCTCCTACGAGCAGTACTTC. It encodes CASSPTGGSLSYEQYF.

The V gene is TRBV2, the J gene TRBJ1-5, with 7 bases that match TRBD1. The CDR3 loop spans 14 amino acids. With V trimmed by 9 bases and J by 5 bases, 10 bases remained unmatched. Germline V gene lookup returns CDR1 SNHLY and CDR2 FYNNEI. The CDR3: CASQDRVVDQPQHF. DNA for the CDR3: TGTGCCAGTCAAGACAGGGTGGTGGATCAGCCCCAGCATTTT.

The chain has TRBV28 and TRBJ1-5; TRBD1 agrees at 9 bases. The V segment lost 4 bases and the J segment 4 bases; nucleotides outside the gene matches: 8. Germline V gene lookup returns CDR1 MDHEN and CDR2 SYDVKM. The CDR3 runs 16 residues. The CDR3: CASSSMGQGFNQPQHF. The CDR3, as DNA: TGTGCCAGCAGTTCAATGGGACAGGGCTTTAATCAGCCCCAGCATTTT.

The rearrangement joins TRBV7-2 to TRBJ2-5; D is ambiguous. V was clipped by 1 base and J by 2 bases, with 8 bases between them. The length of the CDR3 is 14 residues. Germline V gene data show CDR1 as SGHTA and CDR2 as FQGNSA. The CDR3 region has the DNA TGTGCCAGCAGCTTAGTGACTGGTCAAGAGACCCAGTACTTC. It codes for CASSLVTGQETQYF.

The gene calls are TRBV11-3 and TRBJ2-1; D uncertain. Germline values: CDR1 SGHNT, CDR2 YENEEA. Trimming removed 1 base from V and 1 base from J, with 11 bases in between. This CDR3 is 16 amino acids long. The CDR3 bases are TGTGCCAGCAGCTTAGGTGAGGCAGAGTCCTACAATGAGCAGTTCTTC. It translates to CASSLGEAESYNEQFF.

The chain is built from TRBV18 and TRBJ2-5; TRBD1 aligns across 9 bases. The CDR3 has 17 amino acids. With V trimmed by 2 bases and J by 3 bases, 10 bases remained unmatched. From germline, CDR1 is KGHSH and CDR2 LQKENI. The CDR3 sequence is CASSPIPNRGLEETQYF. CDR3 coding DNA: TGTGCCAGCTCACCAATCCCGAACAGGGGGCTTGAAGAGACCCAGTACTTC.

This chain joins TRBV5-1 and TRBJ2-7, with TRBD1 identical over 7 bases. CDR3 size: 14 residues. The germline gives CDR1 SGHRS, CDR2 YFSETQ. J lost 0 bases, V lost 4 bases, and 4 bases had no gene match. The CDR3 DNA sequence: TGCGCCAGCAGCCGGGACAGAAGCTCCTACGAGCAGTACTTC. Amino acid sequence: CASSRDRSSYEQYF. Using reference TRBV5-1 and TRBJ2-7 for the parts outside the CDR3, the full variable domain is KAGVTQTPRYLIKTRGQQVTLSCSPISGHRSVSWYQQTPGQGLQFLFEYFSETQRNKGNFPGRFSGRQFSNSRSEMNVSTLELGDSALYLCASSRDRSSYEQYFGPGTRLTVT.

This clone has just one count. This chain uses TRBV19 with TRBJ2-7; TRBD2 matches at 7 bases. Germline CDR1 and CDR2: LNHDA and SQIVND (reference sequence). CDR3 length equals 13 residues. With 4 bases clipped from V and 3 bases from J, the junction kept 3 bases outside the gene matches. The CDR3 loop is CASSSGSFYEQYF. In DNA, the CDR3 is TGTGCCAGTAGTAGCGGGAGTTTCTACGAGCAGTACTTC.

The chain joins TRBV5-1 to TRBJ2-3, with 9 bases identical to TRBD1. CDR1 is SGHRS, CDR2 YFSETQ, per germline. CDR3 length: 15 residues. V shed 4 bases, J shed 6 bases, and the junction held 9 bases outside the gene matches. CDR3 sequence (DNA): TGCGCCAGCAGCGGAGGACAGGGGCGAATGGATACGCAGTATTTT. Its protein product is CASSGGQGRMDTQYF.

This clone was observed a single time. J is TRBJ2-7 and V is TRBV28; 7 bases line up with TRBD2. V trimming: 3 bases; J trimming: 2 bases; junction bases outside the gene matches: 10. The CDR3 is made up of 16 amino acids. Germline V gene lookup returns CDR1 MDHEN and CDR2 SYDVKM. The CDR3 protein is CASSFIGGSKPYEQYF. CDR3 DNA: TGTGCCAGCAGTTTTATCGGCGGGAGTAAACCCTACGAGCAGTACTTC.

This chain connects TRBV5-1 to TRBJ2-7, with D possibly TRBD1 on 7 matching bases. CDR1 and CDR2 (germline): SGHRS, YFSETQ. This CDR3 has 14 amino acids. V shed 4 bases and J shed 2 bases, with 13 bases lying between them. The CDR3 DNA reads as TGCGCCAGCAGCCGCGGGACAGACCCCTACGAGCAGTACTTC. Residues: CASSRGTDPYEQYF.

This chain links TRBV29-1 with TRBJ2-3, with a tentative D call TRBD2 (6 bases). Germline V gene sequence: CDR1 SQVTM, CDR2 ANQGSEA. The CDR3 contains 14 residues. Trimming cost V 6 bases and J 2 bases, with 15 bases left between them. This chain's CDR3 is CSVLGTGNTDTQYF. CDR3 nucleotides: TGCAGCGTCCTCGGGACTGGGAACACAGATACGCAGTATTTT.

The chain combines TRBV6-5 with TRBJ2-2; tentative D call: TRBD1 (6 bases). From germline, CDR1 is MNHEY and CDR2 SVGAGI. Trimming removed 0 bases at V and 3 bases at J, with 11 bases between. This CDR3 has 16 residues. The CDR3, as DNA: TGTGCCAGCAGTTACTCCTTCGCAGGGGACACCGGGGAGCTGTTTTTT. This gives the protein CASSYSFAGDTGELFF.

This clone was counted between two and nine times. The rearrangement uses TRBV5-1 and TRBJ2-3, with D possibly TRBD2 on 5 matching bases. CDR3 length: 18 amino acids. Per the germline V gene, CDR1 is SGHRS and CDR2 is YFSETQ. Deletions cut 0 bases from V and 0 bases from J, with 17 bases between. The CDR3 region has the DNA TGCGCCAGCAGCTTGGCCCCGGTAGCGAGGTACAGCACAGATACGCAGTATTTT. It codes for CASSLAPVARYSTDTQYF.

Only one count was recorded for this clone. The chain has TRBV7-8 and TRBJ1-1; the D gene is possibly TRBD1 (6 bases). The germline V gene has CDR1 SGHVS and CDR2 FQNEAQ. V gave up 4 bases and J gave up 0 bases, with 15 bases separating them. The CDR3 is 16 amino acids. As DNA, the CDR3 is TGTGCCAGCAGCTCAAGAGGACAGCTCATGAACACTGAAGCTTTCTTT. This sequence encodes CASSSRGQLMNTEAFF.

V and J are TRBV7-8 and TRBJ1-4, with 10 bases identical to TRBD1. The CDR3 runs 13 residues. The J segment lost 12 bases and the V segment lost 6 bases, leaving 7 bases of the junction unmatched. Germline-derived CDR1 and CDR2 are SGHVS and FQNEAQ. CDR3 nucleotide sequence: TGTGCCAGCAGTTGGGACAGGGGCAGGGAACTGTTTTTT. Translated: CASSWDRGRELFF.

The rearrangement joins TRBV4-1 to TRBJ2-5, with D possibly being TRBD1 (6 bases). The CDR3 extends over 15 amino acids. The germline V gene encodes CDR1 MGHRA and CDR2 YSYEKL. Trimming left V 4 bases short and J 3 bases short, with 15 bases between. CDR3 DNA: TGCGCCAGCAGCCGTGTTGGGGGCGGAGAAGAGACCCAGTACTTC. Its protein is CASSRVGGGEETQYF.